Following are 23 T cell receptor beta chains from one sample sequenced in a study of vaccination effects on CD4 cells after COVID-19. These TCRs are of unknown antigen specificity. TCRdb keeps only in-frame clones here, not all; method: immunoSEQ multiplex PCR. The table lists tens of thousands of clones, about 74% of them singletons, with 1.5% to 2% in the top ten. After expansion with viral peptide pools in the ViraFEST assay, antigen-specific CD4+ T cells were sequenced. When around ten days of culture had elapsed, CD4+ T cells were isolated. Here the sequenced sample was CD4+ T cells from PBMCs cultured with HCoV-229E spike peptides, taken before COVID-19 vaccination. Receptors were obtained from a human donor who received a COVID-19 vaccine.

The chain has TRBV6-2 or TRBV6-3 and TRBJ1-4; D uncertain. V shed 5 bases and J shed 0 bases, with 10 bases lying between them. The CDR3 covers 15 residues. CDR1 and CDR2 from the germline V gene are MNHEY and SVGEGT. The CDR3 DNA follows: TGTGCCAGCAGTACCGACAAACCAACTAATGAAAAACTGTTTTTT. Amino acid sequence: CASSTDKPTNEKLFF.

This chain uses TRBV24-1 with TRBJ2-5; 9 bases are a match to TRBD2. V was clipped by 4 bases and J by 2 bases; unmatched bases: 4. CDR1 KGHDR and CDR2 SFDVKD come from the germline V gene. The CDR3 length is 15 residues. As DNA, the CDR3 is TGTGCCACCAGTGAGCGCGGGGGGGGTCAAGAGACCCAGTACTTC. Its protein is CATSERGGGQETQYF.

The CDR3 loop is CASSQVRERSGANVLTF. In nucleotides, the CDR3 is TGCGCCAGCAGCCAAGTTAGGGAACGGTCCGGGGCCAACGTCCTGACTTTC. The V gene is TRBV4-1, the J gene TRBJ2-6; D call uncertain. The CDR3 runs 17 residues. The V gene's germline CDR1 is MGHRA and CDR2 YSYEKL. Trimming took 1 base from V and 4 from J, leaving 14 bases between them.

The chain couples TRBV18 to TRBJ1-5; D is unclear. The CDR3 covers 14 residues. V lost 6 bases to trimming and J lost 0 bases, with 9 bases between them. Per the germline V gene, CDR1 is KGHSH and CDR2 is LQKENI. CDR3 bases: TGTGCCAGCTCGGCGGGTATTAGCAATCAGCCCCAGCATTTT. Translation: CASSAGISNQPQHF.

The DNA for the CDR3 is TGTGCCAGCAGCCGACAGATTACTTGGGACGGCAATCAGCCCCAGCATTTT. It codes for CASSRQITWDGNQPQHF. This chain connects TRBV5-5 to TRBJ1-5; D perhaps matches TRBD1 (5 bases). Germline CDR1 reads SGHKS; CDR2 reads YYEKEE (reference sequence). The V end lost 4 bases, the J end lost 2 bases, and 19 bases lay between the germline ends. The CDR3 is 17 residues long.

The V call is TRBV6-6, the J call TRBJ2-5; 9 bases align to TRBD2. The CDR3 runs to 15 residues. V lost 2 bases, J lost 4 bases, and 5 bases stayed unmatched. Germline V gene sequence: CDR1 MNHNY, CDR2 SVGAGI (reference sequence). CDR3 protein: CASSYGGGVRETQYF. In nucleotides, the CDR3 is TGTGCCAGCAGTTACGGCGGGGGGGTACGAGAGACCCAGTACTTC.

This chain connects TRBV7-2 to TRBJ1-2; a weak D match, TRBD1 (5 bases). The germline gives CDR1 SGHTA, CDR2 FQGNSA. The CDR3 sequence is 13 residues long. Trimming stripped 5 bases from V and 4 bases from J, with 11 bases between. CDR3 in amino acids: CASSRDRSYGYTF. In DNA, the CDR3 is TGTGCCAGCAGCAGAGACAGATCCTATGGCTACACCTTC.

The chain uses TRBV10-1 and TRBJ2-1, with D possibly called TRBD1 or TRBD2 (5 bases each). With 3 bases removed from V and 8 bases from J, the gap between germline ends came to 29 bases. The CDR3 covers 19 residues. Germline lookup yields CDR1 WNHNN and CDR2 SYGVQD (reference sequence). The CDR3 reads CASSDYEAASFGARDEQFF. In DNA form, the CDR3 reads TGCGCCAGCAGTGATTATGAGGCGGCGAGCTTCGGGGCCCGGGATGAGCAGTTCTTC.

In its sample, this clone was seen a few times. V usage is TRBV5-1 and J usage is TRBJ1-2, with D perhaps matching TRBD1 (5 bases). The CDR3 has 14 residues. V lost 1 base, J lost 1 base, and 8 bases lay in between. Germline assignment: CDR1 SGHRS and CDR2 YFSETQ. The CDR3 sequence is CASSLTGVNYGYTF. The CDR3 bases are TGCGCCAGCAGCTTGACAGGAGTTAACTATGGCTACACCTTC. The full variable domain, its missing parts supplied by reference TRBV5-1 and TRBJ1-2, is KAGVTQTPRYLIKTRGQQVTLSCSPISGHRSVSWYQQTPGQGLQFLFEYFSETQRNKGNFPGRFSGRQFSNSRSEMNVSTLELGDSALYLCASSLTGVNYGYTFGSGTRLTVV.

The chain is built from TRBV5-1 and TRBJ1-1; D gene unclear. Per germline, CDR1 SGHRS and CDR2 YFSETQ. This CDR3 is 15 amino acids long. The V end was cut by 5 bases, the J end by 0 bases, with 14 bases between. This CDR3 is CASRVGGEMNTEAFF. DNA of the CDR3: TGCGCCAGCAGGGTTGGCGGGGAAATGAACACTGAAGCTTTCTTT. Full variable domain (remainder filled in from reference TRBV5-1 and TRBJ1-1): KAGVTQTPRYLIKTRGQQVTLSCSPISGHRSVSWYQQTPGQGLQFLFEYFSETQRNKGNFPGRFSGRQFSNSRSEMNVSTLELGDSALYLCASRVGGEMNTEAFFGQGTRLTVV.

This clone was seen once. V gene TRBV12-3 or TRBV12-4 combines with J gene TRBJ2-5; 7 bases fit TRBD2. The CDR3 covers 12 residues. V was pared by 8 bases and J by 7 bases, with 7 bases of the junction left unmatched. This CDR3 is CASSRLAVTQYF. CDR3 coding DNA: TGTGCCAGCTCGAGACTAGCAGTGACCCAGTACTTC.

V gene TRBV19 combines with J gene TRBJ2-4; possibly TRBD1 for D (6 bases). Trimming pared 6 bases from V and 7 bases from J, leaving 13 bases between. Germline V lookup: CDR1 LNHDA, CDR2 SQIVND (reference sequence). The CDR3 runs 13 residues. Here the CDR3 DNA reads TGTGCCAGTAGCCGACAGGAGTACAACATTCAGTACTTC. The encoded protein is CASSRQEYNIQYF.

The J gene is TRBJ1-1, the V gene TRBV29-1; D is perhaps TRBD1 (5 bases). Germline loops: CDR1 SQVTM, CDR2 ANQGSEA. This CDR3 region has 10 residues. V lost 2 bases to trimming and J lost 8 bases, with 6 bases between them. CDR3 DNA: TGCAGCGTTGAATGGGGCGAAGCTTTCTTT. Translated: CSVEWGEAFF.

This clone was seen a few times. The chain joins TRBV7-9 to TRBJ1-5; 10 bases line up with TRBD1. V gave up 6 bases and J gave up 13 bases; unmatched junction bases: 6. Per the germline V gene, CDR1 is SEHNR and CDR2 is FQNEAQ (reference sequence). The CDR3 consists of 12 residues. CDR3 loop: CASSQDRGPQHF. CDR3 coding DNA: TGTGCCAGCAGTCAAGACAGGGGGCCGCAGCATTTT.

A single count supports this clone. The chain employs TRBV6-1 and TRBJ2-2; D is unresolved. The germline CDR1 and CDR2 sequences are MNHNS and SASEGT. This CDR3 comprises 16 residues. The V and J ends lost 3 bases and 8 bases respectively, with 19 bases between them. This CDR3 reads CASSDYRRNRIGELFF. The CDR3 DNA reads TGTGCCAGCAGTGACTACCGGAGAAACCGCATTGGGGAGCTGTTTTTT.

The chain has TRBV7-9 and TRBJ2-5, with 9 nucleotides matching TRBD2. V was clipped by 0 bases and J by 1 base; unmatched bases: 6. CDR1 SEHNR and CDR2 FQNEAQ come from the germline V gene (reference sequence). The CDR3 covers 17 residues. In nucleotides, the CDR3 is TGTGCCAGCAGCTTAGCGCGTGGTAGCGGGGGCCAAGAGACCCAGTACTTC. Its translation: CASSLARGSGGQETQYF.

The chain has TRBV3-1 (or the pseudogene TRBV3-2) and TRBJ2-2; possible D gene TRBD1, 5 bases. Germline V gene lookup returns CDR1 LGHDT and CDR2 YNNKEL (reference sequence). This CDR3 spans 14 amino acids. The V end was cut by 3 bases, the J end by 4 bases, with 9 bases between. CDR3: CASSQPQGTGELFF. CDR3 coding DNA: TGTGCCAGCAGCCAGCCCCAGGGCACCGGGGAGCTGTTTTTT.

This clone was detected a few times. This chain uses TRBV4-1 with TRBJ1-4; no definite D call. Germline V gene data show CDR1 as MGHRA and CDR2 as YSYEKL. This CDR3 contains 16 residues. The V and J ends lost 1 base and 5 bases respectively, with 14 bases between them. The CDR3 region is CASSQGRNGENEKLFF. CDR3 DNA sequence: TGCGCCAGCAGCCAAGGAAGAAACGGTGAGAATGAAAAACTGTTTTTT.

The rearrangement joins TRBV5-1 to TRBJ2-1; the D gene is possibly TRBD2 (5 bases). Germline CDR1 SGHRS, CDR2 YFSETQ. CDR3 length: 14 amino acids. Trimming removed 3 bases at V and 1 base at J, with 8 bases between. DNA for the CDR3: TGCGCCAGCAGCTCTGGACTGTCCTACAATGAGCAGTTCTTC. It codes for CASSSGLSYNEQFF.

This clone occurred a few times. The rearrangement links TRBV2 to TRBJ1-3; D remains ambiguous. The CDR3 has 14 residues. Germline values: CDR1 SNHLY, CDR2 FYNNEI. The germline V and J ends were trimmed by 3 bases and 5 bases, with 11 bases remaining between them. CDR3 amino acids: CASSEEGLRNTIYF. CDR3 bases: TGTGCCAGCAGTGAGGAGGGTCTGAGAAACACCATATATTTT.

CDR3 region: CASSPKLAASTDTQYF. The DNA for the CDR3 is TGTGCCAGCAGCCCGAAACTAGCGGCTAGCACAGATACGCAGTATTTT. The chain combines TRBV7-2 with TRBJ2-3; 8 bases are a match to TRBD2. Germline loops: CDR1 SGHTA, CDR2 FQGNSA. The CDR3 is 16 residues long. The trim removed 5 bases at V and 0 bases at J, leaving 7 bases unmatched.

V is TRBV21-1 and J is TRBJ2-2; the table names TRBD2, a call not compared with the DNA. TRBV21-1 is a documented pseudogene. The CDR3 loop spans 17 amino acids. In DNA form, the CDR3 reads TGTGCCAGCAGCAAAGAGCAGCGACCGGGAAACGGCGGGGAGCTGTTTTTT. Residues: CASSKEQRPGNGGELFF.

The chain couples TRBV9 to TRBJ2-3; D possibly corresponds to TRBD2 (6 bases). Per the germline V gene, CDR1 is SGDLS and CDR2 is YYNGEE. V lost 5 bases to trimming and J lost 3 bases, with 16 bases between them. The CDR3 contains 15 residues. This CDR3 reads CASSRGGARTDTQYF. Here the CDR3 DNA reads TGTGCCAGCAGTCGGGGCGGGGCCAGGACAGATACGCAGTATTTT.